The entry below describes one T cell receptor beta chain. This entry comes from a study of cytomegalovirus exposure and HLA in healthy donors. The study ran its PCR with 60 Vbeta and 13 Jbeta primers. Libraries were prepared by immunoSEQ multiplex PCR; TCRdb keeps only in-frame clonotypes and omits some of them. The table records fewer than 250,000 clones, around 75% of them present only once. With 8 bases clipped from V and 1 base from J, the junction kept 21 bases outside the gene matches. The germline gives CDR1 LNHDA, CDR2 SQIVND (reference sequence). The CDR3 has 19 residues. Sequences were obtained from PBMCs. This TCR was sampled from a male donor in good health and CMV-seropositive. The chain has TRBV19 and TRBJ1-2, with 8 bases that match TRBD1. CDR3 in DNA: TGTGCCAGTTATTACGGGGGACAGGCCCCCTTTTTCGGTAACTATGGCTACACCTTC. Amino acids: CASYYGGQAPFFGNYGYTF. Filled out from reference TRBV19 and TRBJ1-2, the complete variable domain reads DGGITQSPKYLFRKEGQNVTLSCEQNLNHDAMYWYRQDPGQGLRLIYYSQIVNDFQKGDIAEGYSVSREKKESFPLTVTSAQKNPTAFYLCASYYGGQAPFFGNYGYTFGSGTRLTVV.